This TCR beta chain was identified during a study of shared clonotypes between healthy human individuals. A note on this clone: Its antigen is unidentified.

The protocol was immunoSEQ multiplex PCR, while the TCRdb copy is restricted to in-frame clones and leaves out a portion. The sample lists nearly 1,000,000 clones, around three quarters occurring once. The germline gives CDR1 KGHSH, CDR2 LQKENI. Trimming pared 0 bases from V and 8 bases from J, leaving 14 bases between. The CDR3 totals 15 residues. Findings and caveats of the study: Memory subsets generally showed lower estimated richness than naive subsets. Inspection by rarefaction showed sorted-subset sequencing to be incomplete despite large depth.

Sample: memory CD4+ T cells sorted from blood. Described subset: CD45RA-negative fraction. This sequence joins TRBV18 and TRBJ2-1; possibly TRBD2 for D (5 bases). This receptor was taken from a man between 18 and 35 years old in good health. The CDR3, as DNA: TGTGCCAGCTCACCACCGTCTGGCCAGAGGGATGAGCAGTTCTTC. This sequence encodes CASSPPSGQRDEQFF.